This paragraph reports one T cell receptor beta chain. Its target is not known. Sequencing used immunoSEQ multiplex PCR; TCRdb keeps in-frame clones, though not all of them. The data show more than 2 million clones, 85% to 95% seen once. Only CD45RO-negative cells positively selected for CCR7 counted as naive CD8 cells, so terminally differentiated effector memory CD45RA+ cells were excluded. This entry belongs to a study of shared clonotypes between healthy human individuals. Regarding the study as a whole: Clonotype sharing among donors was expected to depend on sequencing depth. The generation probabilities recorded for non-shared clonotypes fell below those of clonotypes shared by all four donors. Limited genetic and exposure-history diversity came from having few donors.

After removal of 8 bases from V and 5 bases from J, the junction contained 8 bases not matched to a gene. The CDR3 is 14 amino acids. Looked up from germline, CDR1 is LNHDA and CDR2 is SQIVND (reference sequence). The clonotype was recovered from a man between 18 and 35 years old in good health. Some clones in this sample may be carry-over from other donors' samples. Material for sequencing was naive CD8+ T cells from PBMCs. V is TRBV19 and J is TRBJ2-2; 7 bases match TRBD1. The CDR3 sequence is CASEGYRGTGELFF. The CDR3 region has the DNA TGTGCCAGTGAAGGCTACAGGGGAACCGGGGAGCTGTTTTTT.